This T cell receptor (beta chain) was sequenced for a study of blood T cell repertoires in COVID-19. Per the authors' pipeline: Amplified reference gene primers provided the basis for estimating nucleated cell counts. Profiling relied on immunoSEQ multiplex PCR, and the TCRdb table lists in-frame clones only, not all of them. For V, J and clone size, that table is used; D and trimming come from the DNA. Here the sample spans roughly 170,000 clones, 85% to 90% being singletons. V lost 5 bases to trimming and J lost 10 bases, with 17 bases between them. CDR3 length equals 13 residues. The rearrangement uses TRBV12-3 or TRBV12-4 and TRBJ1-1; perhaps TRBD1 as D (6 bases). Sequenced input: peripheral blood. This clonotype originated in a man aged 40-50 years with active or convalescent COVID-19. Here the CDR3 reads CASSLTGPEGAFF. CDR3 nucleotide sequence: TGTGCCAGCAGTCTTACAGGGCCCGAAGGAGCTTTCTTT.